The next 15 T cell receptor beta chains were all read from a single sample in a study of cytomegalovirus exposure and HLA in healthy donors. PCR used 60 Vbeta primers and 13 Jbeta primers. The repertoire was sequenced with immunoSEQ multiplex PCR; TCRdb's copy has only in-frame clones and lacks some. The table includes about 200,000 clones, roughly 85% detected once. The specimen was PBMCs. The receptors stem from a woman younger than 45 in good health and CMV-seropositive.

The J gene is TRBJ2-2, the V gene TRBV5-1, with 8 bases aligning to TRBD1. V lost 6 bases to trimming and J lost 4 bases; unmatched junction nucleotides: 11. Germline CDR1 is SGHRS and CDR2 is YFSETQ. The CDR3 spans 16 residues. In nucleotides, the CDR3 is TGCGCCAGCACCGCGGACAGGGCCGACCCCACCGGGGAGCTGTTTTTT. It codes for CASTADRADPTGELFF. Combining the CDR3 with reference TRBV5-1 and TRBJ2-2 gives the whole variable domain KAGVTQTPRYLIKTRGQQVTLSCSPISGHRSVSWYQQTPGQGLQFLFEYFSETQRNKGNFPGRFSGRQFSNSRSEMNVSTLELGDSALYLCASTADRADPTGELFFGEGSRLTVL.

This clone was seen only a few times. The chain links TRBV6-1 to TRBJ2-7, with 9 bases aligning to TRBD1. V shed 10 bases and J 7 bases; nucleotides not matched to a gene: 14. CDR3 length: 14 residues. CDR1 and CDR2 (germline): MNHNS, SASEGT. The CDR3 here is CATQAGTGPGEQYF. CDR3 DNA sequence: TGTGCCACACAAGCCGGGACAGGGCCAGGTGAGCAGTACTTC.

The chain carries TRBV27 and TRBJ2-7, with 8 bases lining up with TRBD2. The germline gives CDR1 MNHEY, CDR2 SMNVEV (reference sequence). The length of the CDR3 is 16 residues. Unmatched junction bases numbered 4, after V lost 0 bases and J lost 0 bases. CDR3 sequence: CASSLSGGEISYEQYF. Here the CDR3 DNA reads TGTGCCAGCAGTTTATCCGGGGGGGAGATCTCCTACGAGCAGTACTTC.

This clone was picked up one time. The CDR3 DNA follows: TGTGCCAGCAGTTACTCGGCGGGCGGCACCTATGAGCAGTTCTTC. Translating gives CASSYSAGGTYEQFF. This rearrangement joins TRBV6-6 to TRBJ2-1, with a tentative D call TRBD2 (5 bases). CDR3 length: 15 residues. V was pared by 0 bases and J by 8 bases, with 14 bases between. Germline lookup yields CDR1 MNHNY and CDR2 SVGAGI (reference sequence).

The chain has TRBV9 and TRBJ1-4; D possibly corresponds to TRBD1 (6 bases). Trimming stripped 3 bases from V and 5 bases from J, with 14 bases between. This CDR3 spans 15 amino acids. Germline V gene lookup returns CDR1 SGDLS and CDR2 YYNGEE. For the CDR3, the DNA is TGTGCCAGCAGCGAGGGGGGGGACCTAAATGAAAAACTGTTTTTT. Protein product: CASSEGGDLNEKLFF.

This clone has just one count. This CDR3 reads CASSPPGHSSYNSPLHF. CDR3 in DNA: TGTGCCAGCAGCCCGCCGGGACACAGCTCCTATAATTCACCCCTCCACTTT. The chain couples TRBV5-6 to TRBJ1-6; tentative D call: TRBD1 (6 bases). Germline V lookup: CDR1 SGHDT, CDR2 YYEEEE. V was shortened by 4 bases and J by 0 bases, with 14 bases between the two germline ends. The CDR3 sequence is 17 residues long.

This clone was detected only a few times. The chain is built from TRBV10-3 and TRBJ2-2; 9 nucleotides line up with TRBD1. Germline values: CDR1 ENHRY, CDR2 SYGVKD. Trimming cost V 2 bases and J 3 bases; bases outside gene matches: 4. The CDR3 is made up of 16 amino acids. In DNA, the CDR3 is TGTGCCATCAGTGAGGTTCGGACAGGGGACACCGGGGAGCTGTTTTTT. Amino acids: CAISEVRTGDTGELFF.

Only a few counts were recorded for this clone. V usage is TRBV5-6 and J usage is TRBJ2-7, with 12 bases matching TRBD2. The CDR3 contains 18 residues. The junction had 15 bases not matched to a gene; V was cut back by 4 bases and J by 4 bases. Germline CDR1 and CDR2: SGHDT and YYEEEE. This CDR3 is CASSAVLAGGFRAYEQYF. CDR3 DNA sequence: TGTGCCAGCAGCGCTGTACTAGCGGGAGGATTTCGAGCGTACGAGCAGTACTTC.

This chain connects TRBV5-6 to TRBJ1-1, with no clear D. The ends were cut back, 0 bases at V and 2 bases at J, with 14 bases in the middle. The CDR3 sequence is 16 residues long. Per germline, CDR1 SGHDT and CDR2 YYEEEE. The CDR3 region is CASSLGEAALNTEAFF. The DNA of the CDR3 is TGTGCCAGCAGCTTGGGAGAGGCAGCCCTTAACACTGAAGCTTTCTTT.

The DNA of the CDR3 is TGTGCCAGTAGTAACAGGTTCAATGAGCAGTTCTTC. Amino acid sequence: CASSNRFNEQFF. The genes are TRBV19 and TRBJ2-1, with D possibly TRBD1 on 5 matching bases. V was pared by 4 bases and J by 6 bases, with 7 bases between. The germline V gene has CDR1 LNHDA and CDR2 SQIVND (reference sequence). The CDR3 totals 12 residues.

The CDR3 region has the DNA TGCGCCAGCAGCTTGGGGCAGGGAATCTCTGGAAACACCATATATTTT. Protein sequence: CASSLGQGISGNTIYF. The chain employs TRBV5-1 and TRBJ1-3, with TRBD1 as a possible D gene (5 bases). The CDR3 spans 16 residues. The germline V gene encodes CDR1 SGHRS and CDR2 YFSETQ. Trimming took off 0 bases at V and 0 bases at J, with 10 bases between the two ends.

The rearrangement links TRBV5-6 to TRBJ2-1; the match to TRBD2 covers 11 bases. The CDR3 sequence is 17 residues long. Unmatched junction bases numbered 10, after V lost 0 bases and J lost 8 bases. The germline gives CDR1 SGHDT, CDR2 YYEEEE. The CDR3 DNA reads as TGTGCCAGCAGCTTGGAATTCCTAGCGGGGGGCAGGGATGAGCAGTTCTTC. It translates to CASSLEFLAGGRDEQFF.

The V call is TRBV2, the J call TRBJ1-2; the match to TRBD1 covers 12 bases. The germline gives CDR1 SNHLY, CDR2 FYNNEI. The V gene end was trimmed by 4 bases and the J gene end by 6 bases; junction bases not matched to a gene: 15. This CDR3 region has 18 residues. In DNA form, the CDR3 reads TGTGCCAGCAGTGGGGGACAGGGGGCGATCCAGAGCCCGGATGGCTACACCTTC. It codes for CASSGGQGAIQSPDGYTF.

This clone has more than one count but fewer than ten. The J gene is TRBJ1-2, the V gene TRBV9; 7 bases fit TRBD1. Trimming at V came to 4 bases and at J to 4 bases, leaving 7 bases not matched to a gene. The CDR3 covers 14 residues. CDR1 and CDR2 (germline): SGDLS, YYNGEE. The CDR3 is CASSTRQGVYGYTF. In nucleotides, the CDR3 is TGTGCCAGCAGCACGAGACAGGGCGTCTATGGCTACACCTTC.

The chain joins TRBV6-5 to TRBJ1-2, with D unresolved. Germline V gene sequence: CDR1 MNHEY, CDR2 SVGAGI. V lost 0 bases and J 6 bases, leaving 11 bases between the germline ends. CDR3 length equals 14 residues. CDR3 sequence (DNA): TGTGCCAGCAGTTACTCGAGCCGCACCAATGGCTACACCTTC. Translating it yields CASSYSSRTNGYTF.